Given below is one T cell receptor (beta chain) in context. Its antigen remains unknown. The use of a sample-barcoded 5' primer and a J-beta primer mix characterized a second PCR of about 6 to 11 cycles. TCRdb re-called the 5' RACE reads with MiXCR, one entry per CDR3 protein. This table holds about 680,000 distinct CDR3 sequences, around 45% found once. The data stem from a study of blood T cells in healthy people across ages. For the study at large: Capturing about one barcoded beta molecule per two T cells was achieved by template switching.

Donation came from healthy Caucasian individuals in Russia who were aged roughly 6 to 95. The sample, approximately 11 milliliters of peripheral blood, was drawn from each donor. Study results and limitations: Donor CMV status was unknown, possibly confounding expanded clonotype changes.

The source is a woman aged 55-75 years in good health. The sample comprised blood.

The CDR3, as DNA: TGTGCCACCAGCAACAGGTTAGATACGCAGTATTTT. The encoded protein is CATSNRLDTQYF. This chain links TRBV15 with TRBJ2-3; the D gene is possibly TRBD1 (5 bases). Germline loops: CDR1 LNHNV, CDR2 YYDKDF (reference sequence). The CDR3 runs to 12 residues. Trimming removed 4 bases at V and 5 bases at J, with 7 bases between.